This T cell receptor (beta chain) was obtained from a study of blood T cell repertoires in COVID-19. Study-wide context: Sites across the United States, Italy and Spain contributed samples from acute and convalescent COVID-19. In each case, the material was cDNA or gDNA derived from T cells, B-cell-depleted T cells, or PBMCs.

This clone was recorded only once. Cohort placement rested on clinical history that participants reported themselves. Donors in Cohort 3 who had recovered were those with two negative PCRs, healthcare professional clearance, or resolution of their symptoms. This table comes from immunoSEQ multiplex PCR, and its TCRdb copy is limited to in-frame clones, with some not included. The sample has roughly 300,000 clones; more than 85% are singletons. Germline V CDR1 and CDR2: MDHEN, SYDVKM. The CDR3 is 12 residues long. The ends lost 6 bases at V and 15 bases at J; junction bases unmatched: 10. V gene TRBV28 combines with J gene TRBJ1-4; 7 bases map to TRBD1. Sequenced material: PBMCs or T cells enriched from blood (not recorded which). The source is a woman aged 25 to 39 who had recovered from COVID-19. CDR3 nucleotides: TGTGCCAGCAGCGTCCCGGGACAGACGGTGTTTTTT. This sequence encodes CASSVPGQTVFF.